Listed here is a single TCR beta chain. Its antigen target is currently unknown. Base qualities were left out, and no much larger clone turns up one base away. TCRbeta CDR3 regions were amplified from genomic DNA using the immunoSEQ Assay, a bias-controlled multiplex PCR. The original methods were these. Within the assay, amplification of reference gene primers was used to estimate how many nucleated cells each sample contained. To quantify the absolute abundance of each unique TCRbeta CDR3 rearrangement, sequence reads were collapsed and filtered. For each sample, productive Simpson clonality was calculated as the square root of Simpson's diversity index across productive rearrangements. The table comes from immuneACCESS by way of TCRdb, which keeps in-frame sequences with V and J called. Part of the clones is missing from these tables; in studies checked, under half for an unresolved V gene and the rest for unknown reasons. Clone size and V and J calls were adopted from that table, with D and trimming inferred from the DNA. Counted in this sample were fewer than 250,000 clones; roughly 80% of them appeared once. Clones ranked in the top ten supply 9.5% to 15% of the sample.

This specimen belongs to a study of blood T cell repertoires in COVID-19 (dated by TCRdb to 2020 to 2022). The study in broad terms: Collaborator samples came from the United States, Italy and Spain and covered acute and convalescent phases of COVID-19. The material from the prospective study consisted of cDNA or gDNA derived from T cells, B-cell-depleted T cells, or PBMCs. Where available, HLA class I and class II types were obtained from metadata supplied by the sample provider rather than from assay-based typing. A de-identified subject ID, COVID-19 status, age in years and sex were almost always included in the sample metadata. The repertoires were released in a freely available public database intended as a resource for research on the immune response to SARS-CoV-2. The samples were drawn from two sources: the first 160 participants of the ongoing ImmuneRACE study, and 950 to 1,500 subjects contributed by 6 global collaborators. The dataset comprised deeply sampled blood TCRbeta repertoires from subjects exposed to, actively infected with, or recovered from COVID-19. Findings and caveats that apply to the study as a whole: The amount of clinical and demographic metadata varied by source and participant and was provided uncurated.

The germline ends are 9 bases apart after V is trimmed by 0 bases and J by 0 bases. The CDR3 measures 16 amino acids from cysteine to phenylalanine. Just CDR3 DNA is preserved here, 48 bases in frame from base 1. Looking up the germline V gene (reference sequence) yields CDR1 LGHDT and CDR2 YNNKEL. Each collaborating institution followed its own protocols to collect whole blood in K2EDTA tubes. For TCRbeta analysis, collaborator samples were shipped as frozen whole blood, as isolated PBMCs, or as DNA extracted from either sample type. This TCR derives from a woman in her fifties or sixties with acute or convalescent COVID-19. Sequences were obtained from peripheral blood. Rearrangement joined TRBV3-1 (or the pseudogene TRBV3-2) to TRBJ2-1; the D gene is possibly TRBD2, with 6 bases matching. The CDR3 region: CASSQDGTHSYNEQFF. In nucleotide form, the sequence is TGTGCCAGCAGCCAAGACGGGACTCACTCCTACAATGAGCAGTTCTTC.